The next 20 T cell receptor beta chains were all read from a single sample in a study of regulatory T cells in long-lasting Graves disease. The sample's time point: newly diagnosed GD, antithyroid drugs for less than 3 months. From PBMCs, RNA was extracted and then used to make the TCR library. Arm-PCR with iRepertoire HTBI primers amplified the CDR3 regions for these TCR beta libraries. MiXCR was run by TCRdb on the multiplex PCR reads, yielding one entry per CDR3 protein. Here the sample spans around 420,000 distinct CDR3 sequences, approximately 16% being singletons. This same sample was also part of a study on T cells in Graves' hyperthyroidism and ophthalmopathy.

The sample consisted of peripheral blood mononuclear cells (PBMCs), taken at new diagnosis, from a patient treated with antithyroid drugs. These receptors were collected from a middle-aged woman with Graves disease.

This clonotype was recorded many times. The chain links TRBV12-3 or TRBV12-4 to TRBJ2-3; 7 nucleotides line up with TRBD2. This CDR3 has 15 amino acids. Trimming cost V 4 bases and J 2 bases; bases outside gene matches: 6. CDR3 residues: CASSWGGTNTDTQYF. As DNA, the CDR3 is TGTGCCAGCAGTTGGGGGGGGACCAACACAGATACGCAGTATTTT.

There are many counts of this clonotype. The genes are TRBV7-9 and TRBJ2-7; the match to TRBD1 covers 7 bases. The CDR3 extends over 16 amino acids. The V gene end was trimmed by 2 bases and the J gene end by 4 bases; junction bases not matched to a gene: 11. Germline V CDR1 and CDR2: SEHNR, FQNEAQ (reference sequence). Written as DNA, the CDR3 is TGTGCCAGCAGCTTATCGACAGGGTCGTGGAAGTACGAGCAGTACTTC. As protein: CASSLSTGSWKYEQYF.

This clonotype has ten or more counts. V and J are TRBV2 and TRBJ2-1; D remains unclear. The CDR3 has 12 amino acids. CDR1 SNHLY and CDR2 FYNNEI come from the germline V gene. Trimming cost V 5 bases and J 9 bases, with 11 bases left between them. CDR3 in amino acids: CASSLGSPEQFF. The CDR3 DNA sequence: TGTGCCAGCAGTTTAGGGTCTCCTGAGCAGTTCTTC. The full variable domain, rest sourced from reference TRBV2 and TRBJ2-1, is EPEVTQTPSHQVTQMGQEVILRCVPISNHLYFYWYRQILGQKVEFLVSFYNNEISEKSEIFDDQFSVERPDGSNFTLKIRSTKLEDSAMYFCASSLGSPEQFFGPGTRLTVL.

There are many counts of this clonotype. The gene calls are TRBV11-2 and TRBJ2-5; TRBD2 matches 9 bases. Germline CDR1 is SGHAT and CDR2 is FQNNGV. This CDR3 comprises 18 residues. Unmatched junction bases numbered 9, after V lost 1 base and J lost 0 bases. Here the CDR3 reads CASSLGGVSGGYQETQYF. Here the CDR3 DNA reads TGTGCCAGCAGCTTAGGAGGAGTTAGCGGGGGCTACCAAGAGACCCAGTACTTC.

This clonotype was detected ten times or more. This chain connects TRBV18 to TRBJ1-1, with D maybe TRBD1 (5 bases). The CDR3 has 12 residues. The germline V gene has CDR1 KGHSH and CDR2 LQKENI. V lost 2 bases and J 8 bases, leaving 9 bases between the germline ends. The CDR3 reads CASSPSAGEAFF. The DNA for the CDR3 is TGTGCCAGCTCACCATCCGCAGGGGAAGCTTTCTTT.

This clonotype was counted between two and nine times. The chain combines TRBV5-1 with TRBJ1-1; the D is unclear. This CDR3 is built from 14 residues. V lost 2 bases to trimming and J lost 4 bases, with 12 bases between them. CDR1 is SGHRS and CDR2 is YFSETQ in the germline V gene. CDR3 in amino acids: CASSLWAGGTEAFF. CDR3 in DNA: TGCGCCAGCAGCTTATGGGCAGGCGGCACTGAAGCTTTCTTT.

As concerns this clonotype: This may be a read error: a much more frequent sequence differs by one nucleotide. V gene TRBV14 combines with J gene TRBJ1-4; 7 nucleotides match TRBD1. The CDR3 covers 16 residues. CDR1 SGHDN and CDR2 FVKESK come from the germline V gene. V lost 2 bases to trimming and J lost 8 bases; unmatched junction nucleotides: 11. The CDR3 loop reads CASSQYRTGATEKLFF. The CDR3 DNA sequence: TGTGCCAGCAGCCAATACCGGACAGGAGCGACAGAAAAACTGTTTTTT.

This clonotype was seen ten or more times. The chain combines TRBV6-2 or TRBV6-3 with TRBJ2-6, with D tentatively TRBD2 (6 bases). This CDR3 has 16 residues. The V end lost 5 bases, the J end lost 2 bases, and 13 bases lay between the germline ends. CDR1 and CDR2 (germline): MNHEY, SVGEGT. In nucleotides, the CDR3 is TGTGCCAGCAGTGAAGCAGGAGGGACTGGGGCCAACGTCCTGACTTTC. Translation: CASSEAGGTGANVLTF.

The V call is TRBV20-1, the J call TRBJ2-2, with a tentative D call TRBD2 (7 bases). This CDR3 region has 16 residues. Deletions cut 0 bases from V and 6 bases from J, with 17 bases between. The V gene's germline CDR1 is DFQATT and CDR2 SNEGSKA (reference sequence). The CDR3 coding sequence is TGCAGTGCTAGAGACCTGGCTAGGGGGGGGTCCGGGGAGCTGTTTTTT. Translation: CSARDLARGGSGELFF.

About this clonotype itself: This likely reflects a read error, since a far larger clone is one base away. This rearrangement joins TRBV7-2 to TRBJ2-2, with D maybe TRBD1 (6 bases). V lost 4 bases and J lost 1, with 25 bases in between. Germline CDR1 reads SGHTA; CDR2 reads FQGNSA. This CDR3 is 20 amino acids long. The CDR3 region is CASSSRNRGGSGRNTGELFF. DNA for the CDR3: TGTGCCAGCAGCTCGCGGAACAGAGGGGGTTCGGGGAGGAACACCGGGGAGCTGTTTTTT.

This clonotype came up a few times. This chain's CDR3 is CSASGSGYNEQFF. CDR3 nucleotides: TGCAGTGCTAGCGGGAGTGGTTACAATGAGCAGTTCTTC. The chain links TRBV20-1 to TRBJ2-1, with D possibly being TRBD2 (6 bases). The CDR3 is 13 residues long. The V end lost 3 bases, the J end lost 4 bases, and 10 bases lay between the germline ends. The germline V gene encodes CDR1 DFQATT and CDR2 SNEGSKA (reference sequence).

Only a few counts were recorded for this clonotype. The DNA for the CDR3 is TGCAGCGTTCCCGACAGCCCGAATGGCTACACCTTC. Translating it yields CSVPDSPNGYTF. The rearrangement links TRBV29-1 to TRBJ1-2, with D perhaps matching TRBD1 (5 bases). With 5 bases removed from V and 6 bases from J, the gap between germline ends came to 13 bases. Germline values: CDR1 SQVTM, CDR2 ANQGSEA. CDR3 length: 12 amino acids.

V gene TRBV7-9 combines with J gene TRBJ1-3; D is uncertain. The CDR3 loop spans 16 amino acids. Germline lookup yields CDR1 SEHNR and CDR2 FQNEAQ (reference sequence). Trimming removed 5 bases at V and 4 bases at J, with 18 bases between. The CDR3 sequence is CASSPTASADGNTIYF. CDR3 sequence (DNA): TGTGCCAGCAGCCCGACCGCCTCGGCAGACGGAAACACCATATATTTT.

This clonotype was recorded a few times. V and J are TRBV20-1 and TRBJ2-1, with unresolved D. This CDR3 spans 15 amino acids. V lost 3 bases to trimming and J lost 0 bases, with 12 bases between them. Germline V gene data show CDR1 as DFQATT and CDR2 as SNEGSKA (reference sequence). The CDR3 reads CSASEASSSYNEQFF. CDR3 nucleotides: TGCAGTGCTAGTGAAGCGTCGAGCTCCTACAATGAGCAGTTCTTC.

This clonotype was found once. A single base separates this from a much larger clone, so it may be a read error. The rearrangement uses TRBV19 and TRBJ2-1, with 7 bases fitting TRBD1. This CDR3 is built from 16 residues. Germline CDR1 is LNHDA and CDR2 is SQIVND (reference sequence). The CDR3 spells CAGSITQGDIYNEQFF. In DNA form, the CDR3 reads TGTGCCGGTAGTATAACGCAGGGGGACATCTACAATGAGCAGTTCTTC.

This clonotype was picked up a small number of times. The chain uses TRBV9 and TRBJ1-4; D unresolved. Looked up from germline, CDR1 is SGDLS and CDR2 is YYNGEE. Trimming removed 5 bases at V and 8 bases at J, with 13 bases between. This CDR3 is 13 amino acids long. CDR3 sequence (DNA): TGTGCCAGCAGTCTCAACCCCGGGGAAAAACTGTTTTTT. This codes for CASSLNPGEKLFF.

This clonotype was found many times. This chain connects TRBV30 to TRBJ2-1; D gene uncertain. CDR1 is GTSNPN and CDR2 is SVGIG in the germline V gene (reference sequence). This CDR3 has 12 amino acids. V gave up 0 bases and J gave up 6 bases, with 6 bases separating them. Written as DNA, the CDR3 is TGTGCCTGGAGTGTGTCCGGCAATGAGCAGTTCTTC. Encoded protein: CAWSVSGNEQFF.

This clonotype was recorded a few times. V and J are TRBV5-1 and TRBJ2-5; 10 positions match TRBD1. This CDR3 is 15 amino acids long. Germline lookup yields CDR1 SGHRS and CDR2 YFSETQ. The V and J ends lost 2 bases and 5 bases, in that order; junction bases with no gene match: 6. The CDR3 sequence: CASSFEGTGVETQYF. The CDR3 region has the DNA TGCGCCAGCAGCTTCGAGGGGACAGGGGTCGAGACCCAGTACTTC.

The sample holds many counts of this clonotype. The chain has TRBV12-3 or TRBV12-4 and TRBJ2-7; D may be TRBD2 (5 bases). With 2 bases removed from V and 4 bases from J, the gap between germline ends came to 21 bases. The CDR3 spans 17 residues. CDR3 in DNA: TGTGCCAGCAGTTTAAGCGAGGGATTCCGCCGGGGTTACGAGCAGTACTTC. Its protein is CASSLSEGFRRGYEQYF.

Worth noting for this clonotype: A read error may be the cause here, since a much bigger clone is one base away. The chain has TRBV12-3 or TRBV12-4 and TRBJ2-2; D is uncertain. V lost 3 bases to trimming and J lost 1 base, with 6 bases between them. The CDR3 consists of 14 residues. In DNA, the CDR3 is TGTGCCAGCAGTTTGTGTCGGAACACCGGGGAGCTGTTTTTT. This gives the protein CASSLCRNTGELFF.